This is a list of T cell receptor beta chains from one sample in a study of blood T cell repertoires in COVID-19. Profiled with immunoSEQ multiplex PCR; TCRdb holds only in-frame clones, not every one. The sample has some 130,000 clones; roughly 79% are singletons. Sequenced sample: peripheral blood. The source is a man aged 80 or over with acute or convalescent COVID-19. Both conserved end residues are part of each CDR3. D genes are given only for firm matches. Clone size is not always given. Where it is, it says once, few, many or a class for expanded clones.

TRBD1,TRBV12-3/TRBV12-4,-,TRBJ2-5,TGTGCCAGCAGCGAGACAGGGGGCCAGACCCAGTACTTC,CASSETGGQTQYF
-,TRBV15,-,TRBJ1-6,TGTGCCACCAGGGACTGGTTGGATTCACCCCTCCACTTT,CATRDWLDSPLHF
-,TRBV13,-,TRBJ2-5,TGTGCCAGCAGCTGGTCCCGGGGGGCCGAAGAGACCCAGTACTTC,CASSWSRGAEETQYF
-,TRBV20-1,once,TRBJ2-5,TGCAGTGCTAGTTTGACTGCCGCCGAAGAGACCCAGTACTTC,CSASLTAAEETQYF
TRBD2,TRBV18,-,TRBJ2-3,TGTGCCAGCTCACCGGCTAGCGGGGTCACAGATACGCAGTATTTT,CASSPASGVTDTQYF
-,TRBV7-2,-,TRBJ2-7,TGTGCCAGCAGCCTCCTGGGGCCAGGGGACGAGCAGTACTTC,CASSLLGPGDEQYF
-,TRBV6-5,-,TRBJ2-1,TGTGCCAGCAGTTACTGGGGCGTCGACAATGAGCAGTTCTTC,CASSYWGVDNEQFF
-,TRBV9,-,TRBJ1-3,TGTGCCAGCAGCCCGGACAGAGCCTCTGGAAACACCATATATTTT,CASSPDRASGNTIYF
TRBD1,TRBV10-3,-,TRBJ1-5,TGTGCCACACAGGGGAGCAATCAGCCCCAGCATTTT,CATQGSNQPQHF
-,TRBV5-1,-,TRBJ2-7,TGCGCCAGCAGCTTGACAGGCGATAGCTCCTACGAGCAGTACTTC,CASSLTGDSSYEQYF
TRBD1,TRBV19,-,TRBJ1-4,TGTGCCACCACGGACAGGAAATCAACTAATGAAAAACTGTTTTTT,CATTDRKSTNEKLFF
TRBD1,TRBV20-1,-,TRBJ1-2,TGCAGTGCTAATGACAGGGGGCTCAACTATGGCTACACCTTC,CSANDRGLNYGYTF
TRBD1,TRBV5-1,-,TRBJ1-2,TGCGCCAGCAGCCGCGGACAGGGGGCGGGTGGCTACACCTTC,CASSRGQGAGGYTF
TRBD1,TRBV19,many,TRBJ2-7,TGTGCCAGTAACCTTCCGGGACAGGGCTACGAGCAGTACTTC,CASNLPGQGYEQYF
TRBD1,TRBV11-1,-,TRBJ2-5,TGTGCCAGCAGCTTAGCAGGGGGACAGGGTATGCGGGCGACCCAGTACTTC,CASSLAGGQGMRATQYF
-,TRBV7-2,-,TRBJ2-7,TGTGCCAGCAGATCGGACAGCTACGAGCAGTACTTC,CASRSDSYEQYF
TRBD1,TRBV6-5,-,TRBJ1-2,TGTGCCAGCAGGCCGACAGGGGGGGGCTACACCTTC,CASRPTGGGYTF
-,TRBV5-1,-,TRBJ2-1,TGCGCCAGCAGCTTGGTTGTCGGGTTTGAGAATGAGCAGTTCTTC,CASSLVVGFENEQFF
-,TRBV9,-,TRBJ2-2,TGTGCCAGCAGCCAGGGCTGGGGAAACACCGGGGAGCTGTTTTTT,CASSQGWGNTGELFF
-,TRBV6-6,-,TRBJ1-5,TGTGCCAGCAGGAGGATGGCAGAGAACAATCAGCCCCAGCATTTT,CASRRMAENNQPQHF
TRBD1,TRBV28,-,TRBJ2-5,TGTGCCAGCAGTTTAGTCGACAGGGAGTCAGAGACCCAGTACTTC,CASSLVDRESETQYF
-,TRBV20-1,-,TRBJ2-4,TGCAGTGCTAGTCGAGGGCGGGCGACCAAAAACATTCAGTACTTC,CSASRGRATKNIQYF
TRBD2,TRBV5-1,-,TRBJ2-7,TGCGCCAGCAGCTTCCGCGGGGGGGAAGGCGAGCAGTACTTC,CASSFRGGEGEQYF
TRBD1,TRBV6-6,-,TRBJ1-5,TGTGCCAGCAGTTCCTCAGGGGGCGGCAATCAGCCCCAGCATTTT,CASSSSGGGNQPQHF
TRBD2,TRBV7-6,-,TRBJ2-1,TGTGCCAGCAGCCGAAGGGCCAGCGGGGGTTACAATGAGCAGTTCTTC,CASSRRASGGYNEQFF
-,TRBV5-1,-,TRBJ2-2,TGCGCCAGCAGCCTACAGGGTATCGGGGAGCTGTTTTTT,CASSLQGIGELFF
-,TRBV2,-,TRBJ2-3,TGTGCCAGCAGTAAGACCGTGACTAGTAGGACAGATACGCAGTATTTT,CASSKTVTSRTDTQYF
-,TRBV28,-,TRBJ1-2,TGTGCCAGCAGTTTAGGGCAGGGCTATGGCTACACCTTC,CASSLGQGYGYTF
-,TRBV15,-,TRBJ2-7,TGTGCCACCAGCAGAAGACAGGCCTACGAGCAGTACTTC,CATSRRQAYEQYF
-,TRBV10-3,-,TRBJ2-1,TGTGCCACTAAGAGGACAGATCATGAGCAGTTCTTC,CATKRTDHEQFF
TRBD1,TRBV2,few,TRBJ1-2,TGTGCCAGCAGGACAGGGGCTCTACGTATTTATGGCTACACCTTC,CASRTGALRIYGYTF
TRBD1,TRBV18,-,TRBJ2-7,TGTGCCAGCTCAACGGGACAGACCTACGAGCAGTACTTC,CASSTGQTYEQYF
TRBD1,TRBV24-1,-,TRBJ2-3,TGTGCCACCAGCGGGACAGGGGGCCCAGATACGCAGTATTTT,CATSGTGGPDTQYF
-,TRBV19,few,TRBJ2-2,TGTGCCAGTAGTAAAATCGGCCCCCCGGGACAACTGAACACCGGGGAGCTGTTTTTT,CASSKIGPPGQLNTGELFF
TRBD2,TRBV7-2,-,TRBJ2-3,TGTGCCAGCAGCTTAGGCGGGGGGCGCGCTGATACGCAGTATTTT,CASSLGGGRADTQYF
TRBD1,TRBV18,-,TRBJ1-6,TGTGCCAGCTCACCAGGGACAGGGTCTCTCAATTCACCCCTCCACTTT,CASSPGTGSLNSPLHF